The 6 T cell receptor beta chains below were found in one sample sequenced in a study of a mutant IDH1 vaccine in newly diagnosed glioma. Their antigen targets remain unknown. The method was immunoSEQ multiplex PCR; TCRdb's version includes in-frame clones alone and lacks a portion of them. Of just over 65,000 clones in the sample, around 82% were seen once. Described time point: week 35, safety follow-up. Each dose of the vaccine consisted of 300 ug of mutant IDH1 20-mer peptide, with topical imiquimod. Sequenced material: PBMCs, taken from a glioma patient whose treatment included an IDH1 peptide vaccine. The receptor set was obtained from a man between 18 and 35 years old with glioma.

This chain connects TRBV2 to TRBJ2-7; maybe TRBD2 (5 bases). Trimming removed 8 bases from V and 2 bases from J, with 16 bases in between. The CDR3 is made up of 14 amino acids. Germline assignment: CDR1 SNHLY and CDR2 FYNNEI. This CDR3 is CASDGKRAAYEQYF. For the CDR3, the DNA is TGTGCCAGCGACGGGAAACGTGCGGCCTACGAGCAGTACTTC.

The chain uses TRBV19 and TRBJ2-7; D unclear. This CDR3 has 14 residues. Germline CDR1 reads LNHDA; CDR2 reads SQIVND (reference sequence). The V and J ends lost 5 bases and 2 bases respectively, with 13 bases between them. CDR3 in DNA: TGTGCCAGTAGTTTAACAAAAGCTACCTACGAGCAGTACTTC. Translation gives CASSLTKATYEQYF.

The chain has TRBV27 and TRBJ1-1; D perhaps matches TRBD1 (5 bases). Trimming cost V 7 bases and J 4 bases, with 16 bases left between them. The V gene's germline CDR1 is MNHEY and CDR2 SMNVEV (reference sequence). The CDR3 length is 14 residues. CDR3 DNA sequence: TGTGCCAGCACTACCGGGGGACTAGGCACTGAAGCTTTCTTT. As protein: CASTTGGLGTEAFF.

The J gene is TRBJ1-1, the V gene TRBV19, with D unclear. Trimming took 0 bases from V and 7 from J, leaving 3 bases between them. This CDR3 is 11 amino acids long. Germline CDR1 is LNHDA and CDR2 is SQIVND (reference sequence). Here the CDR3 DNA reads TGTGCCAGTAGTATAGACCGTGAAGCTTTCTTT. Translation gives CASSIDREAFF.

The V gene is TRBV14, the J gene TRBJ1-2; D ambiguous. The CDR3 length is 14 residues. V shed 0 bases and J shed 3 bases, with 8 bases lying between them. Germline V gives CDR1 SGHDN, CDR2 FVKESK. CDR3 nucleotide sequence: TGTGCCAGCAGCCAAGATCCCTGGTACTATGGCTACACCTTC. Protein: CASSQDPWYYGYTF.

The CDR3 spells CSVEEGRGQPQHF. The CDR3 DNA sequence: TGCAGCGTTGAAGAGGGGAGAGGCCAGCCCCAGCATTTT. The chain uses TRBV29-1 and TRBJ1-5, with D hard to call. CDR3 length: 13 amino acids. Trimming removed 0 bases from V and 7 bases from J, with 10 bases in between. Per germline, CDR1 SQVTM and CDR2 ANQGSEA.